This TCR beta chain derives from a study of shared clonotypes between healthy human individuals. Study summary: Every donor yielded three CD4 naive, three CD4 memory, two CD8 naive and one CD8 memory plate.

CD45RO-negative cells were positively selected for CCR7, leaving out terminally differentiated effector memory CD45RA+ cells. Clones were sequenced by immunoSEQ multiplex PCR, and TCRdb holds only the in-frame ones, with some missing. This table has some 2 million clones, around 96% appearing once. After removal of 6 bases from V and 4 bases from J, the junction contained 9 bases not matched to a gene. Germline V lookup: CDR1 ENHRY, CDR2 SYGVKD. The CDR3 contains 15 residues. The chain has TRBV10-3 and TRBJ1-1, with 9 nucleotides matching TRBD1. This receptor was obtained from a man younger than 35 in good health. The sample comprised naive CD8+ T cells sorted from blood. CDR3 in DNA: TGTGCCATCAGCCCCGGGACAGGGTTGAGCACTGAAGCTTTCTTT. This encodes CAISPGTGLSTEAFF.